One T cell receptor (beta chain) is described in this entry. What it binds is not known. PCR was performed using 60 Vbeta and 13 Jbeta primers. Profiled with immunoSEQ multiplex PCR; TCRdb holds only in-frame clones, not every one. The sample consists of under 250,000 clones, around 80% of them appearing once. The data were obtained in a study of cytomegalovirus exposure and HLA in healthy donors. General study results and limits: In an earlier analysis, about 87% or about 30%: the productive usage of most TCR beta V segments.

The germline gives CDR1 SGHRS, CDR2 YFSETQ. This CDR3 has 12 amino acids. Trimming took off 3 bases at V and 7 bases at J, with 7 bases between the two ends. The sequenced sample was PBMCs. The V gene is TRBV5-1, the J gene TRBJ1-4; no definite D call. The TCR was taken from a man aged 25 to 45 in good health and CMV-seronegative. The CDR3 coding sequence is TGCGCCAGCAGCTCCGGTAGTGAAAAACTGTTTTTT. Translation: CASSSGSEKLFF.